The source of this TCR beta chain is a study of blood T cell repertoires in COVID-19. Study in general: Acute-phase and convalescent COVID-19 samples originated in the United States, Italy and Spain. Nucleic acid was either cDNA or gDNA, and it came from T cells, B-cell-depleted T cells, or PBMCs.

The CDR3 sequence is 15 residues long. The germline V and J ends were trimmed by 1 base and 3 bases, with 12 bases remaining between them. Germline CDR1 and CDR2: SGHDN and FVKESK. Original analysis: Reference gene primer amplification gave estimated nucleated cell counts. Using immunoSEQ multiplex PCR, the repertoire was profiled, and TCRdb retains in-frame clones only, with some absent. The V and J calls and clone size are taken from that table; D and trimming were inferred from the DNA. The sample holds 120,000 to 150,000 clones, over 85% seen once. The chain combines TRBV14 with TRBJ1-1; D unclear. Sequenced material: peripheral blood. The receptor comes from a human donor in a cohort sampled during active COVID-19. The chain's CDR3 is CASSQVYGRDTEAFF. The CDR3 DNA is TGTGCCAGCAGCCAAGTATACGGGCGGGACACTGAAGCTTTCTTT. Filled out from reference TRBV14 and TRBJ1-1, the complete variable domain reads EAGVTQFPSHSVIEKGQTVTLRCDPISGHDNLYWYRRVMGKEIKFLLHFVKESKQDESGMPNNRFLAERTGGTYSTLKVQPAELEDSGVYFCASSQVYGRDTEAFFGQGTRLTVV.